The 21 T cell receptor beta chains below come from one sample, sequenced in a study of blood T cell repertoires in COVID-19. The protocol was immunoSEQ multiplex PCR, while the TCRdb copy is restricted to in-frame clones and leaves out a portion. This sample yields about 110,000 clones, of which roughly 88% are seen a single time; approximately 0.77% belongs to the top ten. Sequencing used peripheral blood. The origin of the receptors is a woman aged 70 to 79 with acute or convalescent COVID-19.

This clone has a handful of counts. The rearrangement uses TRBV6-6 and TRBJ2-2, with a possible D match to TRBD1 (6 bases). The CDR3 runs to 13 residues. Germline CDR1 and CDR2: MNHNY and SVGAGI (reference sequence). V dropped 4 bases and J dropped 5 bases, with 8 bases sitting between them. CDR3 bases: TGTGCCAGCAGTTCGACAGGTACCGGGGAGCTGTTTTTT. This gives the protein CASSSTGTGELFF.

In DNA, the CDR3 is TGTGCCAGCAGTTACTCTAGGCTGGGCAACACTGAAGCTTTCTTT. Its protein product is CASSYSRLGNTEAFF. This rearrangement joins TRBV6-5 to TRBJ1-1; no clear D gene. CDR1 MNHEY and CDR2 SVGAGI come from the germline V gene. CDR3 length equals 15 residues. Trimming removed 0 bases at V and 2 bases at J, with 10 bases between.

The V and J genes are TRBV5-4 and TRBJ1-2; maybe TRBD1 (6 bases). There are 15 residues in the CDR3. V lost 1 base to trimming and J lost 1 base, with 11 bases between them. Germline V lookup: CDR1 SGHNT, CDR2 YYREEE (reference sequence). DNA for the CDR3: TGTGCCAGCAGCTTGCCGACAGGAATTAACTATGGCTACACCTTC. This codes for CASSLPTGINYGYTF.

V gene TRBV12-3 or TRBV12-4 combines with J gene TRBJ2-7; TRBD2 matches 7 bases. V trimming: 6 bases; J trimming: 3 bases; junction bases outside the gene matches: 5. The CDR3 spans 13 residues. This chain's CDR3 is CASSPGLNYEQYF. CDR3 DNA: TGTGCCAGCAGCCCGGGACTAAACTACGAGCAGTACTTC.

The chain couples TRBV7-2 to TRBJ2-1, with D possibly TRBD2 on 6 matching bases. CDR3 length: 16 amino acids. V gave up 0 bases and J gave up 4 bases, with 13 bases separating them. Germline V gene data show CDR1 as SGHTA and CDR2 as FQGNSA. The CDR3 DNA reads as TGTGCCAGCAGCTTAGCGGTCGCGGGGCTATACAATGAGCAGTTCTTC. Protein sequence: CASSLAVAGLYNEQFF.

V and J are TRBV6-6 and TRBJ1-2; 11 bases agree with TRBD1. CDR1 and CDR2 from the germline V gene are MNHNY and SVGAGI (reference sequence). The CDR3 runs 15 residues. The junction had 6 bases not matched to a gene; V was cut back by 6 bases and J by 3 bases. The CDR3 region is CASRRRGQGDYGYTF. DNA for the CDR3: TGTGCCAGCAGGCGGAGGGGACAGGGGGACTATGGCTACACCTTC.

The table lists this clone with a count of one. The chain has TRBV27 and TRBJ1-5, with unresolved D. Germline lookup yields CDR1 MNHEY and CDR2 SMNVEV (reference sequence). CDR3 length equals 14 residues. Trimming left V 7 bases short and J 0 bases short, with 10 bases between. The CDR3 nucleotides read TGTGCCAGCAAGGCACAGAATAGCAATCAGCCCCAGCATTTT. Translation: CASKAQNSNQPQHF.

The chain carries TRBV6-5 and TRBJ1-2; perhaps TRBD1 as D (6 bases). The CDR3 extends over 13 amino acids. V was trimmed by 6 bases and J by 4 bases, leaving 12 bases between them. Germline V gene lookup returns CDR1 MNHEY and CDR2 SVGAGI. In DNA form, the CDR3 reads TGTGCCAGCAGCCCGGACAGCCTCTATGGCTACACCTTC. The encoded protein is CASSPDSLYGYTF.

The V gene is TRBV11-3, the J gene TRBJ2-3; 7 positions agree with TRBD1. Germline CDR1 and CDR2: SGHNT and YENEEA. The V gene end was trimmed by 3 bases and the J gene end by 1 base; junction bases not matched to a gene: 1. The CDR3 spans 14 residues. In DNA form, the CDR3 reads TGTGCCAGCAGCTTTGACAGGGGCACAGATACGCAGTATTTT. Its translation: CASSFDRGTDTQYF.

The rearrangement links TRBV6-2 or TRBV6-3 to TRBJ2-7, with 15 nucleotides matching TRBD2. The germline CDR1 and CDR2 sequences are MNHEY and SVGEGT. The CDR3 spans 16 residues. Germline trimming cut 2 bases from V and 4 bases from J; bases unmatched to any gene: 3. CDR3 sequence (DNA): TGTGCCAGCAGTTACCCCGGACTAGCGGGAGGGTACGAGCAGTACTTC. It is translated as CASSYPGLAGGYEQYF.

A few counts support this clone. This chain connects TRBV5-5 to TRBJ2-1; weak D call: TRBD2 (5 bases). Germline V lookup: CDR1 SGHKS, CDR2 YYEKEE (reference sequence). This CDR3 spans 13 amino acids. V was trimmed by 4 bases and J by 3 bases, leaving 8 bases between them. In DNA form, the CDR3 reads TGTGCCAGCAGCACCGGGAACTACAATGAGCAGTTCTTC. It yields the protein CASSTGNYNEQFF.

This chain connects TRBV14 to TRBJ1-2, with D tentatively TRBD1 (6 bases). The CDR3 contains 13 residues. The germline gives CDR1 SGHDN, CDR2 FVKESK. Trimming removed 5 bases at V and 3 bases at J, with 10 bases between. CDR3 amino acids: CASSEQGHYGYTF. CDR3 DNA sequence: TGTGCCAGCAGCGAACAGGGCCACTATGGCTACACCTTC.

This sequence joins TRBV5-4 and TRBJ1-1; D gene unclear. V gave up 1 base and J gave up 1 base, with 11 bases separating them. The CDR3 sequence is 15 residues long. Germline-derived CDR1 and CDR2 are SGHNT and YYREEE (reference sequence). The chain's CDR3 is CASSLIGSGNTEAFF. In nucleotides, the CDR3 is TGTGCCAGCAGCTTGATTGGATCAGGGAACACTGAAGCTTTCTTT.

The CDR3 nucleotides are TGTGCCAGCAGCTTAGCCCTTGACAGCTATGGCTACACCTTC. Encoded protein: CASSLALDSYGYTF. The J gene is TRBJ1-2, the V gene TRBV7-8; D may be TRBD1 (5 bases). V shed 0 bases and J shed 4 bases, with 9 bases lying between them. The V gene's germline CDR1 is SGHVS and CDR2 FQNEAQ. The CDR3 is 14 amino acids.

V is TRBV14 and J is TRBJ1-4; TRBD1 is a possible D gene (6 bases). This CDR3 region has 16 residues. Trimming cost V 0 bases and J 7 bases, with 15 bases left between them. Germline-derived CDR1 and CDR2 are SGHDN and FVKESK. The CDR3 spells CASSQEGTGLTEKLFF. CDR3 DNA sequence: TGTGCCAGCAGCCAAGAAGGAACAGGGCTGACTGAAAAACTGTTTTTT.

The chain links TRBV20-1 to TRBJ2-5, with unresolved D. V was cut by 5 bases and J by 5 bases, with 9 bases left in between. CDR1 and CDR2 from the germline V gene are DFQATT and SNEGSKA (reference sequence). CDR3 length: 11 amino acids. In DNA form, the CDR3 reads TGCAGTGCTTTGTCCGGGGAGACCCAGTACTTC. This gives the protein CSALSGETQYF.

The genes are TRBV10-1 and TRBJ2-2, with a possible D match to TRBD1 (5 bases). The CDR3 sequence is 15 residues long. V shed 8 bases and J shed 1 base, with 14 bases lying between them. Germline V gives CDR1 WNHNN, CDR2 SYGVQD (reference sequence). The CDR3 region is CASGPRRGNTGELFF. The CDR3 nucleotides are TGCGCCAGCGGGCCCAGAAGGGGGAACACCGGGGAGCTGTTTTTT.

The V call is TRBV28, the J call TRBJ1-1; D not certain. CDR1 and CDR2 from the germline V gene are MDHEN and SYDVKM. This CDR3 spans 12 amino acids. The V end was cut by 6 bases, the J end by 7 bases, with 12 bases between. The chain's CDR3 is CASSLTGNEAFF. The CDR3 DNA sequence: TGTGCCAGCAGCCTAACGGGAAATGAAGCTTTCTTT.

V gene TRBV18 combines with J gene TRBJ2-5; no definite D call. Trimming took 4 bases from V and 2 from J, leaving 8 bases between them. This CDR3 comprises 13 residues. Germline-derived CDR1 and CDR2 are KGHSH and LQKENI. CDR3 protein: CASSLRVQETQYF. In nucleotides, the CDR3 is TGTGCCAGCTCACTTCGGGTACAAGAGACCCAGTACTTC.

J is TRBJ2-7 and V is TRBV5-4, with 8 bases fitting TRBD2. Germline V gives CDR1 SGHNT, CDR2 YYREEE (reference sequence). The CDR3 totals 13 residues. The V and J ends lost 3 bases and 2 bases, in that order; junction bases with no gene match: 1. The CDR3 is CASSSGLAYEQYF. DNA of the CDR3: TGTGCCAGCAGCTCGGGACTAGCCTACGAGCAGTACTTC. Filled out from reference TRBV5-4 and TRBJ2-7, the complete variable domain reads ETGVTQSPTHLIKTRGQQVTLRCSSQSGHNTVSWYQQALGQGPQFIFQYYREEENGRGNFPPRFSGLQFPNYSSELNVNALELDDSALYLCASSSGLAYEQYFGPGTRLTVT.

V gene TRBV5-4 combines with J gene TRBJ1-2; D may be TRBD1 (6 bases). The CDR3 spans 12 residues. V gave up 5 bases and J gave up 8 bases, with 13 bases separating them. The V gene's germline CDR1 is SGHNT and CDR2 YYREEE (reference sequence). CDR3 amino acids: CASSGRGSGYTF. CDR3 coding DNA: TGTGCCAGCAGTGGGAGGGGGAGCGGCTACACCTTC.